This TCR beta chain was sequenced in a study of blood T cells in healthy people across ages. General study points: Naive T cell percentage showed a strong correlation with TCR beta diversity. PBMCs were not sorted, which prevented a conclusive comparison of naive versus antigen-experienced cells.

On this clonotype: Its matching antigen is unknown.

Per the germline V gene, CDR1 is SGHTA and CDR2 is FQGNSA. The V and J ends lost 4 bases and 6 bases, in that order; junction bases with no gene match: 7. The CDR3 covers 15 residues. A second PCR, run for about 6 to 11 cycles, used a sample-barcoded 5' primer plus a J-beta primer mix. Any given sample supplied a minimum of 3 million CDR3-containing paired-end reads. MiXCR was run by TCRdb on the 5' RACE reads, yielding one entry per CDR3 protein. The sample carries about 830,000 distinct CDR3 sequences, around 62% recorded once. The receptor was isolated from a man aged 25-45 years in good health. The specimen sequenced was blood. This chain connects TRBV7-2 to TRBJ2-2, with TRBD2 identical over 8 bases. The CDR3 here is CASSYLGGAPGELFF. As DNA, the CDR3 is TGTGCCAGCAGCTACCTCGGGGGGGCCCCCGGGGAGCTGTTTTTT.